This T cell receptor (beta chain) appears in the sequencing data of a study of blood T cell repertoires in COVID-19. Study details: The samples span acute and convalescent COVID-19 from the United States, Italy and Spain. T cells, B-cell-depleted T cells, or PBMCs supplied cDNA or gDNA.

In the authors' workflow: Amplification with reference gene primers provided the estimates of nucleated cell counts. The table came from immunoSEQ multiplex PCR; TCRdb's copy has only in-frame clones and leaves some out. V and J calls and clone size come straight from that table; D and trimming were deduced from the DNA. The sample holds fewer than 200,000 clones, about 88% seen once. The CDR3 covers 13 residues. Trimming stripped 7 bases from V and 5 bases from J, with 12 bases between. Germline V gene sequence: CDR1 LNHDA, CDR2 SQIVND (reference sequence). Living in about two dozen US areas, the participants were between roughly 18 and 90 years of age.

This TCR derives from a human donor with acute COVID-19. The donor label of this sample is uncertain. The sequencing input was PBMCs or T cells enriched from blood (not recorded which). The chain uses TRBV19 and TRBJ2-1; D is perhaps TRBD1 (6 bases). The CDR3, as DNA: TGTGCCAGTAACCACAGGGAAGACAATGAGCAGTTCTTC. This translates into CASNHREDNEQFF.